One TCR beta chain is described in this entry. Next came a second PCR, run for roughly 6 to 11 cycles, which used a sample-barcoded 5' primer along with a J-beta primer mix. MiXCR was run by TCRdb on the 5' RACE reads, yielding one entry per CDR3 protein. The data contain more than 1,000,000 distinct CDR3 sequences, under 30% of them singletons. These data originate in a study of blood T cells in healthy people across ages. The CDR3 length is 16 residues. Germline-derived CDR1 and CDR2 are MNHEY and SMNVEV (reference sequence). No fewer than 7 million PBMCs went into each sample. In addition, the sample was reused for a study of T cells of mothers and their children. This second study notes: Slightly, though not significantly, more overlap was seen in related than in unrelated mother-child pairs.

Sequenced sample: blood. The V call is TRBV27, the J call TRBJ2-5, with 7 bases aligning to TRBD1. The DNA end is more similar to TRBJ2-7, so the J call may be wrong. The clonotype originates from a girl aged 2 to 9 in good health. DNA of the CDR3: TGTGCCAGCAGTTTATCGTCTAGGGGGCTCGGGTACGAGCAGTACTTC. As protein: CASSLSSRGLGYEQYF.